The entry below gives a single TCR beta chain sequence along with its context. CD4+ cell separation produced CD45RA+ naive and CD45RA-negative memory subsets. The sample comes from a study of shared clonotypes between healthy human individuals. This CDR3 has 16 amino acids. CDR1 and CDR2 from the germline V gene are MGHRA and YSYEKL. Trimming left V 4 bases short and J 3 bases short, with 18 bases between. Measured with immunoSEQ multiplex PCR; TCRdb has only the in-frame clones, and not every one. Among about 2.4 million clones listed, approximately 93% were seen once. The V gene is TRBV4-1, the J gene TRBJ1-1, with TRBD1 as a possible D gene (6 bases). The TCR sequence derives from a man between 18 and 35 years old in good health. Some clones in this sample may be carry-over from other donors' samples. The sequenced sample was naive CD4+ T cells from PBMCs. Subset described: CD45RA+ positively selected. CDR3: CASSRPLRGTYTEAFF. The CDR3 region has the DNA TGCGCCAGCAGCCGTCCGCTCAGGGGAACATACACTGAAGCTTTCTTT.